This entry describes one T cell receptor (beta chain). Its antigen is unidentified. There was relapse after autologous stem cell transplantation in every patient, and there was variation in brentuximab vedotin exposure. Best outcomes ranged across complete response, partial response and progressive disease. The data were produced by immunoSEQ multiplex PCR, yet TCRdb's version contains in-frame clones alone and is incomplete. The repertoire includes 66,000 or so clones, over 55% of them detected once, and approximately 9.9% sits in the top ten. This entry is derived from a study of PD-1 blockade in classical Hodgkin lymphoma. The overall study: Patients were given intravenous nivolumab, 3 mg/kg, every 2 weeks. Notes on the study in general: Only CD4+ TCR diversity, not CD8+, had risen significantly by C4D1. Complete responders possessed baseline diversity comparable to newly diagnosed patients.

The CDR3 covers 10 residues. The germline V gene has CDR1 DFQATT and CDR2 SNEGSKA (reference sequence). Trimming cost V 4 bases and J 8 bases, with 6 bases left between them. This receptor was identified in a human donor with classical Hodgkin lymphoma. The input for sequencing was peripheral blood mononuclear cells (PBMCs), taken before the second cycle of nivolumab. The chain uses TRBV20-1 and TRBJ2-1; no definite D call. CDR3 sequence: CSAKPHEQFF. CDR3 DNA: TGCAGTGCTAAACCCCATGAGCAGTTCTTC.